Each of the 5 T cell receptor beta chains below was sequenced from the same sample in a study of T cells after yellow fever vaccination. One entry per CDR3 protein results from TCRdb running MiXCR on the 5' RACE reads. Of around 200,000 distinct CDR3 sequences listed, 9.5% to 12% were seen once; the top ten hold approximately 34%. Sequenced here: CD8+ T cells sorted from PBMCs, sampled 15 days after the yellow fever booster vaccination. Source of these receptors: a man aged 18 to 30 who received the YFV17D yellow fever vaccine.

The genes are TRBV6-1 and TRBJ2-7, with D tentatively TRBD2 (6 bases). Germline V gene data show CDR1 as MNHNS and CDR2 as SASEGT. This CDR3 has 14 residues. V was cut by 6 bases and J by 1 base, with 13 bases left in between. CDR3 sequence (DNA): TGTGCCAGCAGCGTAGTGGGGGGATCCTACGAGCAGTACGTC. It encodes CASSVVGGSYEQYV.

This clonotype has a handful of counts. The V and J genes are TRBV4-1 and TRBJ2-1, with a tentative D call TRBD1 (6 bases). Germline CDR1 MGHRA, CDR2 YSYEKL. The CDR3 length is 14 residues. Deletions cut 4 bases from V and 5 bases from J, with 12 bases between. CDR3 in DNA: TGCGCCAGCAGCCTGTGGGACACCAACAATGAGCAGTTCTTC. Translated, it gives CASSLWDTNNEQFF.

This chain links TRBV12-3 or TRBV12-4 with TRBJ1-1, with D possibly matching TRBD1 (6 bases). CDR3 size: 11 residues. The V end lost 7 bases, the J end lost 9 bases, and 12 bases lay between the germline ends. The CDR3 reads CASTADSKAFF. Written as DNA, the CDR3 is TGTGCCAGCACTGCGGACAGCAAAGCTTTCTTT.

This clonotype was detected many times. J is TRBJ2-3 and V is TRBV7-2, with D possibly being TRBD2 (5 bases). CDR3 length: 16 amino acids. Trimming pared 5 bases from V and 6 bases from J, leaving 21 bases between. CDR1 and CDR2 (germline): SGHTA, FQGNSA. The CDR3 region is CASSARTAHSADTQYF. In nucleotides, the CDR3 is TGTGCCAGCAGCGCCCGAACCGCCCATAGCGCTGATACGCAGTATTTT.

This clonotype was observed a handful of times. The chain couples TRBV6-6 to TRBJ2-7; 7 bases fit TRBD1. After removal of 2 bases from V and 4 bases from J, the junction contained 11 bases not matched to a gene. CDR1 MNHNY and CDR2 SVGAGI come from the germline V gene (reference sequence). This CDR3 is built from 16 residues. In nucleotides, the CDR3 is TGTGCCAGCAGTTACGCCTTGCCGTTGGACAGGTACGAGCAGTACTTC. The encoded protein is CASSYALPLDRYEQYF.